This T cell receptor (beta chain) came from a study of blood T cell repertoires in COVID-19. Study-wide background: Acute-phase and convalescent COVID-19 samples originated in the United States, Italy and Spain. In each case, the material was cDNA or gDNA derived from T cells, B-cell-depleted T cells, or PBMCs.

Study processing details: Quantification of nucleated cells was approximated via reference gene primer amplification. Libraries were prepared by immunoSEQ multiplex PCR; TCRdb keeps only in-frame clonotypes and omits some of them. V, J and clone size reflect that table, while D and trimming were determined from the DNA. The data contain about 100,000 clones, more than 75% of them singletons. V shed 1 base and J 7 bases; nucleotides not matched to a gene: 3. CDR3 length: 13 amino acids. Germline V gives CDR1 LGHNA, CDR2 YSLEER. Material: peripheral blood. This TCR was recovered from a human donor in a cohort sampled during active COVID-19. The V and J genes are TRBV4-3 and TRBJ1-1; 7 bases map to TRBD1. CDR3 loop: CASSQARDSEAFF. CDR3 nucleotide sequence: TGCGCCAGCAGCCAAGCGCGGGACAGTGAAGCTTTCTTT.